This entry features one TCR beta chain sequence. Which antigen it targets is not known. Base-call qualities are not available, and no considerably larger clone is one nucleotide away. TCRbeta CDR3 regions were amplified from genomic DNA by means of the immunoSEQ Assay, a bias-controlled multiplex PCR. In the authors' own workflow: Nucleated cell counts per sample were estimated from amplification of reference gene primers within the assay. To quantify the absolute abundance of each unique TCRbeta CDR3 rearrangement, sequence reads were collapsed and filtered. Productive Simpson clonality was computed per sample as the square root of Simpson's diversity index over productive rearrangements. TCRdb carries this immuneACCESS record with in-frame sequences only. Its versions omit some clonotypes, under half of them owing to an unresolved V gene in the studies checked, with the rest unexplained. V and J calls and clone size are copied from that table; D and trimming were computed from the DNA. Counted in this sample were 210,000 or so clones; around 80% of them appeared once. The top ten hold under 10% of the sample.

In Seattle, one collaborating source enrolled patients while the infection was active and tracked those patients longitudinally over the course of disease. The collaborating institutions used their own protocols to collect whole blood in K2EDTA tubes. For TCRbeta analysis, collaborators shipped samples in one of three forms: frozen whole blood, isolated PBMCs, or DNA extracted from either of those sample types. This sample stems from a study of blood T cell repertoires in COVID-19 (dated by TCRdb to about 2020). The study in broad terms: The collaborator samples originated in the United States, Italy and Spain and spanned the acute and convalescent phases of COVID-19. Sample metadata almost always included a de-identified subject ID, COVID-19 status, age in years and sex. Where HLA class I and class II types were available, the types were taken from metadata supplied by the sample provider, not from assay-based typing. Subjects who had been exposed to COVID-19, were actively infected with it, or had recovered from it provided the deeply sampled blood TCRbeta repertoires that made up the dataset. The prospective study material was composed of cDNA or gDNA derived from T cells, B-cell-depleted T cells, or PBMCs. The samples were drawn from the first 160 participants of the ongoing ImmuneRACE study and from 950 to 1,500 subjects provided by 6 global collaborators. A freely available public database, intended as a resource for researchers studying the immune response to SARS-CoV-2, is where the repertoires were released.

General conclusions and limits of the study: How much clinical and demographic metadata was included differed by source and by participant, and the metadata was provided uncurated.

Relative to germline, V is 5 bases shorter and J is 0 bases shorter, with 8 bases between their ends. The germline V gene (reference sequence) supplies CDR1 MNHNY and CDR2 SVGAGI. Inclusive of the bounding cysteine and phenylalanine, the CDR3 is 14 residues long. Kept here is only the CDR3 DNA, which spans 42 bases and is read in frame from base 1. The source material was peripheral blood. This receptor was obtained from a woman aged 80 or over with COVID-19, enrolled during active disease. The V and J genes are TRBV6-6 and TRBJ2-1; TRBD1 is perhaps the D gene, given 5 matching bases. The CDR3 sequence is CASSRQSSYNEQFF. The DNA sequence follows: TGTGCCAGCAGTAGACAGAGCTCCTACAATGAGCAGTTCTTC.